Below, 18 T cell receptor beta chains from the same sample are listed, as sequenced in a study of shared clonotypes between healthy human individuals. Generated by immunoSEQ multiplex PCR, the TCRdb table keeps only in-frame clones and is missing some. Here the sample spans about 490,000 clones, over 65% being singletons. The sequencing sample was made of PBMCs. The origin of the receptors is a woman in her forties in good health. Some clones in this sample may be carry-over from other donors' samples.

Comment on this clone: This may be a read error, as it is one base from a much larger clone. The CDR3 sequence: CSVEDPKGGAQHF. CDR3 coding DNA: TGCAGCGTTGAAGATCCCAAGGGAGGGGCCCAGCATTTT. The chain employs TRBV29-1 and TRBJ1-5, with a possible D match to TRBD1 (5 bases). CDR3 size: 13 residues. The V and J ends lost 0 bases and 11 bases respectively, with 14 bases between them. Per the germline V gene, CDR1 is SQVTM and CDR2 is ANQGSEA.

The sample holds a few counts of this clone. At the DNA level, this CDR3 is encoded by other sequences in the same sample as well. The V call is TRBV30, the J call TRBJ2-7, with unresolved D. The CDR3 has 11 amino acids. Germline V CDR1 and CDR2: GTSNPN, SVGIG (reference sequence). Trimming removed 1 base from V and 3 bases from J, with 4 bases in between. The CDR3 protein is CAWSEGYEQYF. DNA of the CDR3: TGTGCCTGGAGTGAAGGCTACGAGCAGTACTTC.

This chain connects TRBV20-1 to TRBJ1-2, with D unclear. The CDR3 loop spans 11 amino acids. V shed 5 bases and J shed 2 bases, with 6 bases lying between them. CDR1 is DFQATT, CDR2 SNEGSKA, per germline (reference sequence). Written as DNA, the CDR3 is TGCAGTGCTTACAGAAACTATGGCTACACCTTC. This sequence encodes CSAYRNYGYTF.

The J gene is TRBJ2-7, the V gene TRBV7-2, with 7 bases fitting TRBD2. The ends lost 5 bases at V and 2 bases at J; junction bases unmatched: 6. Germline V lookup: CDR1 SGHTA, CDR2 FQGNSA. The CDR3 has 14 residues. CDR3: CASSPGLNAYEQYF. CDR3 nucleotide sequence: TGTGCCAGCAGCCCGGGACTAAATGCCTACGAGCAGTACTTC.

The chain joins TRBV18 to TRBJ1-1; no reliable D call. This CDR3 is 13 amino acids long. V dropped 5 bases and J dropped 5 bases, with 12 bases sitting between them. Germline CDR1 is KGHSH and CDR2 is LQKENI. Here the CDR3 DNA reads TGTGCCAGCTCAATTTCTTTGCGGACTGAAGCTTTCTTT. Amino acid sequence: CASSISLRTEAFF.

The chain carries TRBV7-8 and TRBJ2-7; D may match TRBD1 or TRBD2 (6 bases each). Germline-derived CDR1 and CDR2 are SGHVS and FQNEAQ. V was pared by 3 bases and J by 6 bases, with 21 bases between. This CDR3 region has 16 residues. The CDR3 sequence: CASSFGALGPGAEQYF. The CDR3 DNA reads TGTGCCAGCAGCTTCGGGGCGTTGGGGCCGGGGGCCGAGCAGTACTTC.

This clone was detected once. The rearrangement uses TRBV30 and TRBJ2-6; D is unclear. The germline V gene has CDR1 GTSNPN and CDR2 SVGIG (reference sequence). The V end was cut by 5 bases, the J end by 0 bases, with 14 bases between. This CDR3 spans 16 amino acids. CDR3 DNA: TGTGCCTGGTCTGACCTTATCCCCTCTGGGGCCAACGTCCTGACTTTC. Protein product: CAWSDLIPSGANVLTF. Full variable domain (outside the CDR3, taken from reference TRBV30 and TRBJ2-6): SQTIHQWPATLVQPVGSPLSLECTVEGTSNPNLYWYRQAAGRGLQLLFYSVGIGQISSEVPQNLSASRPQDRQFILSSKKLLLSDSGFYLCAWSDLIPSGANVLTFGAGSRLTVL.

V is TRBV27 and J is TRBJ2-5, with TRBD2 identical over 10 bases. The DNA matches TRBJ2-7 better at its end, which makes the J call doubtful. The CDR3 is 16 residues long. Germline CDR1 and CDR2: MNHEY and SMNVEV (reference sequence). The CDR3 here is CASSWSAAGGKYEQYF. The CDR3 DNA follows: TGTGCCAGCAGTTGGTCTGCAGCGGGAGGGAAGTACGAGCAGTACTTC.

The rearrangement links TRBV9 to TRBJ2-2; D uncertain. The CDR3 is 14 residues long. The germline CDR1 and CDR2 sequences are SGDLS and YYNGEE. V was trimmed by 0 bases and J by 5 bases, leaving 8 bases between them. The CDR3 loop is CASSVVVGTGELFF. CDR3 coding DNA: TGTGCCAGCAGCGTAGTCGTGGGGACCGGGGAGCTGTTTTTT. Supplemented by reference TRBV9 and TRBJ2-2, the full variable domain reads DSGVTQTPKHLITATGQRVTLRCSPRSGDLSVYWYQQSLDQGLQFLIQYYNGEERAKGNILERFSAQQFPDLHSELNLSSLELGDSALYFCASSVVVGTGELFFGEGSRLTVL.

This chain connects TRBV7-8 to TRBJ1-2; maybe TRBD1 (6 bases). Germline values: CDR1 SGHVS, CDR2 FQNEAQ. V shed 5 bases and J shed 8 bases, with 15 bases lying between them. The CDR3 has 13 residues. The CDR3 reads CASSNTGLGGYTF. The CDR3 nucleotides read TGTGCCAGCAGCAACACAGGGTTGGGGGGCTACACCTTC. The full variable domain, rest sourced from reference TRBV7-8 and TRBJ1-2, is GAGVSQSPRYKVAKRGQDVALRCDPISGHVSLFWYQQALGQGPEFLTYFQNEAQLDKSGLPSDRFFAERPEGSVSTLKIQRTQQEDSAVYLCASSNTGLGGYTFGSGTRLTVV.

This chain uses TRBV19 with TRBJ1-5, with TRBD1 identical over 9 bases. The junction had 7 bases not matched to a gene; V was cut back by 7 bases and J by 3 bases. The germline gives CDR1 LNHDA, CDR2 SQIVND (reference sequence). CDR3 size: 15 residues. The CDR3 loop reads CASKRGTGFNQPQHF. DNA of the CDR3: TGTGCCAGTAAAAGGGGGACAGGGTTCAATCAGCCCCAGCATTTT.

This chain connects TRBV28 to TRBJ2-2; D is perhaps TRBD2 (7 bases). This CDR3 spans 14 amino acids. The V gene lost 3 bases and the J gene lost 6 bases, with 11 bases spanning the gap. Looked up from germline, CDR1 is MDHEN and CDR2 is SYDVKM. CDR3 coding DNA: TGTGCCAGCAGTTTGGGGGGGCGATCCGGGGAGCTGTTTTTT. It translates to CASSLGGRSGELFF.

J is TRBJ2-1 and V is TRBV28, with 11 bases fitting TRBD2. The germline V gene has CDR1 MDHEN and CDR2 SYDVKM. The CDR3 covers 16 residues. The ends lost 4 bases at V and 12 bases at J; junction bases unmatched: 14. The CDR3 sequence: CASSSPSSGRTKGQFF. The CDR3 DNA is TGTGCCAGCAGTTCTCCATCTAGCGGGAGGACCAAAGGGCAGTTCTTC.

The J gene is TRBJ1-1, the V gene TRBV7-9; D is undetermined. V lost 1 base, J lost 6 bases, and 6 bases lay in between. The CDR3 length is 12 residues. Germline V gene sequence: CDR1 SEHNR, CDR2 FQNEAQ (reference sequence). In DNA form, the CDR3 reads TGTGCCAGCAGCTTAGACATCTCTGAAGCTTTCTTT. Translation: CASSLDISEAFF.

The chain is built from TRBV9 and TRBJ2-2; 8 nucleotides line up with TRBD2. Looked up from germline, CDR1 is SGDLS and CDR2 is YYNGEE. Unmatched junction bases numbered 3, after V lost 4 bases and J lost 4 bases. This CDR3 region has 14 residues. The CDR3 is CASSPGTSTGELFF. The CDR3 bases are TGTGCCAGCAGCCCAGGGACTAGCACCGGGGAGCTGTTTTTT.

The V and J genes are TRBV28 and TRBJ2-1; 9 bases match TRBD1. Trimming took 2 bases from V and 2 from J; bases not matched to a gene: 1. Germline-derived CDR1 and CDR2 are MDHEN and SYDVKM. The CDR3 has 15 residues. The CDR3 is CASSLGTGPYNEQFF. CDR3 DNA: TGTGCCAGCAGTTTAGGGACAGGGCCCTACAATGAGCAGTTCTTC.

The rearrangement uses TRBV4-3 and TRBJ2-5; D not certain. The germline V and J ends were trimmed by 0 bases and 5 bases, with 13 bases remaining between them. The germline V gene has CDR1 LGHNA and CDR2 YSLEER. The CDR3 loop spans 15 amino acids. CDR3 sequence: CASSQESTFGETQYF. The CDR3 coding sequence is TGCGCCAGCAGCCAAGAGTCGACATTCGGTGAGACCCAGTACTTC.

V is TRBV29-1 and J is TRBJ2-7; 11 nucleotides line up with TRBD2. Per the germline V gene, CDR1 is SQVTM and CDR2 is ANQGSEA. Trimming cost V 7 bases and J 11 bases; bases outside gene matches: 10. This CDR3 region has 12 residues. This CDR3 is CSGSSGGTREYF. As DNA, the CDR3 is TGCAGCGGATCTAGCGGGGGGACGCGGGAGTACTTC.